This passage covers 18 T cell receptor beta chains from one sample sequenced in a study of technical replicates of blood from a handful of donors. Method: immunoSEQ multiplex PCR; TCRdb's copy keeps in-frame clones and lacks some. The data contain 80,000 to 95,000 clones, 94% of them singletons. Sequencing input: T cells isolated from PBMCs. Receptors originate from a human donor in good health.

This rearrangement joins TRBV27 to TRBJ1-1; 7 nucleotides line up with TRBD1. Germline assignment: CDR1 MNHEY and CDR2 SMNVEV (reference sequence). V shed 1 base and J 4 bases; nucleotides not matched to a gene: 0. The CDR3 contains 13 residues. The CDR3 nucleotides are TGTGCCAGCAGTTTATGGACAGGCACTGAAGCTTTCTTT. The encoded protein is CASSLWTGTEAFF.

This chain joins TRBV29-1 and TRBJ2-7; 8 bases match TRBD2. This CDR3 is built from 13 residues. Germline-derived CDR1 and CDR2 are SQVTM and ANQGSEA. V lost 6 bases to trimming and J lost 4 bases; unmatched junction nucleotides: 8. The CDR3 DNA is TGCAGCGTGGGGAGGCTAGCGGGTTACGAGCAGTACTTC. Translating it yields CSVGRLAGYEQYF.

The CDR3 DNA sequence: TGTGCCACCAGCAGAGATTACAGGAGGGTAATGAACACTGAAGCTTTCTTT. Encoded protein: CATSRDYRRVMNTEAFF. The chain has TRBV15 and TRBJ1-1, with a weak D call TRBD1 (5 bases). Trimming left V 0 bases short and J 0 bases short, with 14 bases between. The CDR3 totals 17 residues. Germline CDR1 is LNHNV and CDR2 is YYDKDF (reference sequence).

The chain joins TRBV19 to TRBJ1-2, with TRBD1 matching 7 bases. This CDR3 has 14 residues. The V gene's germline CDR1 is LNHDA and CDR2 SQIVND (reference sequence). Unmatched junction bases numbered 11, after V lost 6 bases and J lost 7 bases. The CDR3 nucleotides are TGTGCCAGTAGAGATACAGGGGCCGCTAGTGGCTACACCTTC. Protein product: CASRDTGAASGYTF.

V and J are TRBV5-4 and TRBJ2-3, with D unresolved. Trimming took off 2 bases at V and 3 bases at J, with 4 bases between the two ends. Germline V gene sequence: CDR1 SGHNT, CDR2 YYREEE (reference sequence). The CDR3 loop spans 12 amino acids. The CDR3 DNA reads TGTGCCAGCAGCTTCACAACAGATACGCAGTATTTT. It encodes CASSFTTDTQYF.

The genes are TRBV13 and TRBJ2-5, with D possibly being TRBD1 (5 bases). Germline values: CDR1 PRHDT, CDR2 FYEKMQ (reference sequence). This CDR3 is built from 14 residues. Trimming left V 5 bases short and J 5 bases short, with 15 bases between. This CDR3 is CASSNQGLLETQYF. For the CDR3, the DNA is TGTGCCAGCAGCAACCAGGGTCTATTGGAGACCCAGTACTTC.

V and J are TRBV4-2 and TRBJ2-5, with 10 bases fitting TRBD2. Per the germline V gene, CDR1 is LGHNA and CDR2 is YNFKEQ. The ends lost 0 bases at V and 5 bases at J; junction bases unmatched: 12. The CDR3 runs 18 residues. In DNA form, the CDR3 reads TGTGCCAGCAGCCAAGATTGGAAGCTAGCGGGAGTCCGGGAGACCCAGTACTTC. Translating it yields CASSQDWKLAGVRETQYF.

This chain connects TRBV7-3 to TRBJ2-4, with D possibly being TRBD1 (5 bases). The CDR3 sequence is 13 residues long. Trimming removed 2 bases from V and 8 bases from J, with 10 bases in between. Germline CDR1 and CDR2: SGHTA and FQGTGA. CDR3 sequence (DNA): TGTGCCAGCAGCTTATCTGGGGCAGACATTCAGTACTTC. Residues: CASSLSGADIQYF.

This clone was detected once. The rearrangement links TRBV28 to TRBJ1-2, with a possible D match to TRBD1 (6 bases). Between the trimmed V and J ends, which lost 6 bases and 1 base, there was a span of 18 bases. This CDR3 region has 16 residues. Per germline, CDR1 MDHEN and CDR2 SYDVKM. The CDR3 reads CASRWDTATNNYGYTF. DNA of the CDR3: TGTGCCAGCAGATGGGACACCGCTACTAATAACTATGGCTACACCTTC.

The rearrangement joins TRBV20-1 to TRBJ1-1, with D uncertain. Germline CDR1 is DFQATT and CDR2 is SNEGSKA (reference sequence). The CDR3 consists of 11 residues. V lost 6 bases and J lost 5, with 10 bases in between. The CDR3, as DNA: TGCAGTGCGCCCCAAGAGACTGAAGCTTTCTTT. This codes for CSAPQETEAFF.

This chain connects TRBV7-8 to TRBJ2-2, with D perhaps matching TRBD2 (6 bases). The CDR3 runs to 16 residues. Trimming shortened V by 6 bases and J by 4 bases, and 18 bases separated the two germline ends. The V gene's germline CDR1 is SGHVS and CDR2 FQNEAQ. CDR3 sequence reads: CASRFLPGLSTGELFF. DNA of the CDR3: TGTGCCAGCAGGTTCCTTCCGGGACTCAGCACCGGGGAGCTGTTTTTT.

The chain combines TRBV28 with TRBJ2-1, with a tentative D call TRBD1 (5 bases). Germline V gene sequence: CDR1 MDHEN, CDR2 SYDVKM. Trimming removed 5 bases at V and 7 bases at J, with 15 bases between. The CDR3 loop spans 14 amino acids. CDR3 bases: TGTGCCAGCAGTAGACGCCAGGGTAGGAATGAGCAGTTCTTC. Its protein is CASSRRQGRNEQFF.

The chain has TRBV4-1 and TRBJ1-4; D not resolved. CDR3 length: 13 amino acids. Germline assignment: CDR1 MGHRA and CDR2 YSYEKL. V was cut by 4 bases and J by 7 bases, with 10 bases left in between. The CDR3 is CASSLARREKLFF. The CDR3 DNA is TGCGCCAGCAGCCTGGCCCGCCGTGAAAAACTGTTTTTT.

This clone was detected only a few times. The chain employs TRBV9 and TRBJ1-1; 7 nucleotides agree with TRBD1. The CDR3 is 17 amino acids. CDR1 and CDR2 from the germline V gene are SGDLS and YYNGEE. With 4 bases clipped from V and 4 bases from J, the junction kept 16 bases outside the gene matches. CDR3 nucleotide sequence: TGTGCCAGCAGCTTTGGAGGGGACAGTTTTGTTGGCACTGAAGCTTTCTTT. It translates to CASSFGGDSFVGTEAFF.

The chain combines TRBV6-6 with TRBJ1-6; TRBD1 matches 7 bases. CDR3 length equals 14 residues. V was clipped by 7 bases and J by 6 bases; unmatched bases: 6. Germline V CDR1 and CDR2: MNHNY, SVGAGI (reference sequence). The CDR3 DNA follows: TGTGCCAGCATCGCCCGGGACAGTAATTCACCCCTCCACTTT. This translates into CASIARDSNSPLHF.

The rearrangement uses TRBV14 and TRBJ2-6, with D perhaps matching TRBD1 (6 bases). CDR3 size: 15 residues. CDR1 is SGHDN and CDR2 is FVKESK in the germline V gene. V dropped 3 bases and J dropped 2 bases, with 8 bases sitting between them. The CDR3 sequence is CASSQQGPGANVLTF. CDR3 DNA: TGTGCCAGCAGCCAGCAGGGGCCTGGGGCCAACGTCCTGACTTTC. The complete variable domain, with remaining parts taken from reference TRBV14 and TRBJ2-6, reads EAGVTQFPSHSVIEKGQTVTLRCDPISGHDNLYWYRRVMGKEIKFLLHFVKESKQDESGMPNNRFLAERTGGTYSTLKVQPAELEDSGVYFCASSQQGPGANVLTFGAGSRLTVL.

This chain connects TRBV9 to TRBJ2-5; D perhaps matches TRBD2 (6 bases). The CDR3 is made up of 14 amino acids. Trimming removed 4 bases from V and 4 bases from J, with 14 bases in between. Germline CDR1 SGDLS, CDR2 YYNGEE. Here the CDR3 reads CASSRASALETQYF. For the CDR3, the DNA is TGTGCCAGCAGCCGGGCTAGCGCTCTAGAGACCCAGTACTTC. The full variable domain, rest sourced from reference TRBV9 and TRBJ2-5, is DSGVTQTPKHLITATGQRVTLRCSPRSGDLSVYWYQQSLDQGLQFLIQYYNGEERAKGNILERFSAQQFPDLHSELNLSSLELGDSALYFCASSRASALETQYFGPGTRLLVL.

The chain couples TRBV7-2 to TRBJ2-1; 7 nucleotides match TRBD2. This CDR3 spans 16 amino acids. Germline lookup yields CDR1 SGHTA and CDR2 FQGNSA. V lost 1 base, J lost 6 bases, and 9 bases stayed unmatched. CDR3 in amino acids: CASSLGVRRGINEQFF. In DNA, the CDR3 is TGTGCCAGCAGCTTAGGGGTCCGGCGGGGGATCAATGAGCAGTTCTTC.